This T cell receptor beta chain stems from a study of T-cell reconstitution after alpha-beta-depleted transplantation in children (dated by TCRdb to about 2016). Study-wide context: T-cell immune reconstitution after TCRalphabeta/CD19-depleted allogeneic hematopoietic cell transplantation in children was quantitatively tracked in the study by means of TCR repertoire profiling.

As to this clonotype: Its antigen target is currently unknown. No base-level quality is on record; no much larger clone is a single base apart.

Library preparation used PCR. Sequenced using an Illumina HiSeq 2500. TCR libraries were prepared with molecular barcoding, using unique molecular identifiers to normalize TCRbeta repertoire quantification. In TCRdb, the public reads were trimmed at Q25 with fastp and aligned with MiXCR, with productive beta chains retained. All rows with the same CDR3 protein become a single entry with the most common DNA and genes. Recorded for this sample are roughly 500,000 distinct CDR3 sequences; 32% of them occurred a single time. The ten largest clones represent 2% to 3% of the sample. Taken from cysteine to phenylalanine, the CDR3 has 13 residues. Of all the DNA, just the CDR3 is kept, 39 bases in frame from base 1. CDR1 and CDR2 are read off the germline V gene as SNHLY and FYNNEI. Unmatched junction bases come to 5, with V trimmed by 6 bases and J by 7 bases.

Sequences were derived from PBMCs from the stem cell graft donor, sampled from the stem cell graft. The clonotype was recovered from a human donor who donated a stem cell graft to a child with aplastic anemia. Rearrangement joined TRBV2 to TRBJ2-1; 8 bases in the middle match TRBD1. The CDR3 sequence is CASSRTGRNEQFF. The nucleotide sequence reads as follows: TGTGCCAGCAGCCGGACAGGGCGAAATGAGCAGTTCTTC. This CDR3, with the reference TRBV2 and TRBJ2-1 proteins standing in past its ends, gives the full variable domain EPEVTQTPSHQVTQMGQEVILRCVPISNHLYFYWYRQILGQKVEFLVSFYNNEISEKSEIFDDQFSVERPDGSNFTLKIRSTKLEDSAMYFCASSRTGRNEQFFGPGTRLTVL.